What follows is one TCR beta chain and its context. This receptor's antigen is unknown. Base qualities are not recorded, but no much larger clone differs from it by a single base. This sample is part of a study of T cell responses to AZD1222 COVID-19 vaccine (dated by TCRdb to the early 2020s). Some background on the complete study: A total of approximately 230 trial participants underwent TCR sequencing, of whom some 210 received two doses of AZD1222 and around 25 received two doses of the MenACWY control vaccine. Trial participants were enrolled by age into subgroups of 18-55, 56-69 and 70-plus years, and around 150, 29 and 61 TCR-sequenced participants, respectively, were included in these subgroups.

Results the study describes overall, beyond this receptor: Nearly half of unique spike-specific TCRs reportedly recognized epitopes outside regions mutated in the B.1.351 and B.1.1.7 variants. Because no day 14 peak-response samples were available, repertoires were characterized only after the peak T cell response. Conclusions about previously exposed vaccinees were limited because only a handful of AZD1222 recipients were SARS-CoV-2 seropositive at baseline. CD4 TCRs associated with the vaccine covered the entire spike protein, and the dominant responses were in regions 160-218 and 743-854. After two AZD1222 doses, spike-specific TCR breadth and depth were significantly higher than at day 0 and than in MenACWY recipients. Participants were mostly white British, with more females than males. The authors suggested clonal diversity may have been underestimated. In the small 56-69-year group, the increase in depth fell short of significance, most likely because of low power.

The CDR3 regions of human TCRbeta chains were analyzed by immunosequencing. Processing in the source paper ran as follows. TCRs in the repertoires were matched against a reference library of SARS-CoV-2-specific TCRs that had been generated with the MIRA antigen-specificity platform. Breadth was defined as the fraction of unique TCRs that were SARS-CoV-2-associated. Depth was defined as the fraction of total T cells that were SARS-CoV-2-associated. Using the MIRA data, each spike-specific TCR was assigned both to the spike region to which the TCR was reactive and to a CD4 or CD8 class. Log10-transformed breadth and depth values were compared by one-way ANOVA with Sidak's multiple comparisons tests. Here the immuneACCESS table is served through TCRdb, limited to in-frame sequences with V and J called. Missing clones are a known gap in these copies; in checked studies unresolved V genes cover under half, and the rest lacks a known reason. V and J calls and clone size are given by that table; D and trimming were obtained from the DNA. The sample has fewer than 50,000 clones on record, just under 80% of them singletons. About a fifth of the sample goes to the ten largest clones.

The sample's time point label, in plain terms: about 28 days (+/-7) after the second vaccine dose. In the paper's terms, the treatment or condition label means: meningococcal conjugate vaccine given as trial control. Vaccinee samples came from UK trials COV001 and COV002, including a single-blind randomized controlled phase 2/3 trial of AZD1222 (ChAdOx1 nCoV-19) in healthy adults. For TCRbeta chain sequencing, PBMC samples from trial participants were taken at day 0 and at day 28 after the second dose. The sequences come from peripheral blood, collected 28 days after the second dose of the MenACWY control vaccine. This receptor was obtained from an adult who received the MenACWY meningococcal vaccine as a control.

The CDR3 in this case is CASTTGYGETQYF. In nucleotides, the sequence is TGTGCCAGCACCACCGGGTATGGAGAGACCCAGTACTTC. Rearrangement joined TRBV6-5 to TRBJ2-5, with no confident D gene call. The CDR3 starts with the cysteine, ends with the phenylalanine, and has 13 residues. Here the CDR3 DNA is all that survives: 39 bases in frame from base 1. CDR1 and CDR2 are read off the germline V gene as MNHEY and SVGAGI. The junction carries 13 bases between V and J, which are trimmed by 7 bases and 4 bases respectively.